This T cell receptor beta chain was retrieved from a study of cytomegalovirus exposure and HLA in healthy donors. Use of 60 Vbeta and 13 Jbeta primers characterized the PCR. In the authors' methods: Roughly 80 million unique TCR beta chains, about 11 million of them shared, were counted by a later analysis. Method: immunoSEQ multiplex PCR; TCRdb's copy keeps in-frame clones and lacks some. That table supplies the V and J calls and clone size; D and trimming were determined from the DNA. Its table lists some 200,000 clones. Comments on this clone: Its target is unknown.

Study-wide results and limits: Later on, a genetic analysis was performed. It linked a missense variant in DCLRE1C with V- and J-gene trimming of TCR beta. Later analysis found that TCR beta chains associated with HLA were more clonally expanded than other, equally common chains.

The sequenced material came from PBMCs. The source of this sequence is a girl aged 2 to 10 in good health and CMV-seropositive.

The CDR3 reads CAWSAVEGQFF. The CDR3, as DNA: TGTGCCTGGAGTGCCGTCGAGGGGCAGTTCTTC. The rearrangement uses TRBV30 and TRBJ2-1; D possibly corresponds to TRBD2 (5 bases). CDR1 and CDR2 from the germline V gene are GTSNPN and SVGIG (reference sequence). CDR3 length: 11 residues. Trimming removed 1 base at V and 12 bases at J, with 10 bases between.